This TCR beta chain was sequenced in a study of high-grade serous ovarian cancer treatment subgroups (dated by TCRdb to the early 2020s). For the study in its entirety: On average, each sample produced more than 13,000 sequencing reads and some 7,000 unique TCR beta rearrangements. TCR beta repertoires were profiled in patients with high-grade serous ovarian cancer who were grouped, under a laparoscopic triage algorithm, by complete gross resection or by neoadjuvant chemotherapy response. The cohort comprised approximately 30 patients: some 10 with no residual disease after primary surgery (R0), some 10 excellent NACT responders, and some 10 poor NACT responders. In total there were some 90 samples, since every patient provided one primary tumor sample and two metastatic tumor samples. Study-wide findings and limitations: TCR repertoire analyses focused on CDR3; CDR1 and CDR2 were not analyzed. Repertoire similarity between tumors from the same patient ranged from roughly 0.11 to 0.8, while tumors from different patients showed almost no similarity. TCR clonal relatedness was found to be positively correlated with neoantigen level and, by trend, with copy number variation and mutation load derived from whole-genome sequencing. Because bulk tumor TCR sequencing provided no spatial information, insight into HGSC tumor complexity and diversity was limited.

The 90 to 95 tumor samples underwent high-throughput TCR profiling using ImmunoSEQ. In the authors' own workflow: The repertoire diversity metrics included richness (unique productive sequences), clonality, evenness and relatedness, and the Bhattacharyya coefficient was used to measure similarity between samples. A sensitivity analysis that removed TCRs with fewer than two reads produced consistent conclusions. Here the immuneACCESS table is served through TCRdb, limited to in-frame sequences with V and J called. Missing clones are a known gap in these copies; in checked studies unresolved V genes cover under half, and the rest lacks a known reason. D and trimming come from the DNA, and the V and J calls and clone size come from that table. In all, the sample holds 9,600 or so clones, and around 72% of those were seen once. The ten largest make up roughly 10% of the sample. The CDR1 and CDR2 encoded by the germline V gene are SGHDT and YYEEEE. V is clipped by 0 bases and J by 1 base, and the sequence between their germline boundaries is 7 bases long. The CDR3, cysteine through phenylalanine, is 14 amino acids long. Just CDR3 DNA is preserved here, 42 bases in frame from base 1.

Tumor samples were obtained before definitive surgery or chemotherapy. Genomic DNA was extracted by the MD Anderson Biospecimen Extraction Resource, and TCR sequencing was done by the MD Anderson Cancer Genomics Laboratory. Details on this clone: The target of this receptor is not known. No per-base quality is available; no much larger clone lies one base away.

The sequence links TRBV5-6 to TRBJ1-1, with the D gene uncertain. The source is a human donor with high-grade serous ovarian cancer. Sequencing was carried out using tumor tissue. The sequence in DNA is TGTGCCAGCAGCTTGGGGGGAGGGAACACTGAAGCTTTCTTT. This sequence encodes CASSLGGGNTEAFF.